These T cell receptor beta chains were read from a single sample in a study of T-cell memory formation after mild COVID-19. One entry per CDR3 protein results from TCRdb running MiXCR on the 5' RACE reads. This sample has about 260,000 distinct CDR3 sequences, with approximately 16% found just once. The sample was PBMCs or a T cell subset sorted from them (not recorded which). The source of these receptors is a man younger than 35 who had mild COVID-19 (a few samples of this study predate the infection). Cell type and time point are not known. Each CDR3 is given with its conserved first and last residue. The D gene is left open where the match is weak. A clone size is listed for some rows: how often the clone was seen (once, few, many), or a class if it is expanded.

TGTGCCAGCCGGAGGGCGGGGTCTGGCTCCTACGAGCAGTACTTC CASRRAGSGSYEQYF - TRBJ2-7 TRBV2 -
TGTGCCAGCAGCTTAGACCCGGGGCCTTTTGCCGGGGAGCTGTTTTTT CASSLDPGPFAGELFF - TRBJ2-2 TRBV7-2 few
TGTGCCAGCACCTCTCCCCGCGCAGTCCGGAACACCGGGGAGCTGTTTTTT CASTSPRAVRNTGELFF - TRBJ2-2 TRBV7-6 few
TGCGCCAGCAGTTATGGACAGGCGACTACTGAAGCTTTCTTT CASSYGQATTEAFF TRBD1 TRBJ1-1 TRBV5-1 few
TGTGCCAGCAGCCAACAAAATGGGGCTACGCAGTATTTT CASSQQNGATQYF - TRBJ2-3 TRBV11-3 -
TGTGCCAGCACGCGGGACCGAGTGAACACTGAAGCTTTCTTT CASTRDRVNTEAFF - TRBJ1-1 TRBV11-2 -
TGTGCCAGCAGCGCGACAGGTAGTAATGAAAAACTGTTTTTT CASSATGSNEKLFF - TRBJ1-4 TRBV9 -
TGTGCCAGCAGTTACTCGAGGGCAGAGACCCAGTACTTC CASSYSRAETQYF - TRBJ2-5 TRBV6-2/TRBV6-3 few
TGTGCCAGCAGCTCGGGACCAGGGGGAGTCGAGCAGTACTTC CASSSGPGGVEQYF TRBD1 TRBJ2-7 TRBV7-2 many
TGCGCCAGCGGATACGGGGGCACTGAAGCTTTCTTT CASGYGGTEAFF - TRBJ1-1 TRBV5-1 few
TGCAGTGCTAGAAATGAGAATAATTCACCCCTCCACTTT CSARNENNSPLHF - TRBJ1-6 TRBV20-1 -
TGTGCCAGCAGTGGAAGGAGAAATCAGCCCCAGCATTTT CASSGRRNQPQHF - TRBJ1-5 TRBV6-5 -
TGTGCCACCAGTGGGGGGGACAGACAAGAGACCCAGTACTTC CATSGGDRQETQYF - TRBJ2-5 TRBV24-1 -
TGTGCCAGCAGCTTGAGGGCGAGAAGGACTGAAGCTTTCTTT CASSLRARRTEAFF - TRBJ1-1 TRBV7-9 few
TGTGCCAGCAGCTTCGGTGGAGCGTCCCGCACAGATACGCAGTATTTT CASSFGGASRTDTQYF - TRBJ2-3 TRBV11-2 -
TGCGCCAGCAGCCAATTGGTATACAATGAGCAGTTCTTC CASSQLVYNEQFF - TRBJ2-1 TRBV4-3 -
TGCGCCAGCTCCCGGGGGGGACTAGCGCTAGCGGGCGATACGCAGTATTTT CASSRGGLALAGDTQYF TRBD2 TRBJ2-3 TRBV4-1 -
TGCGCCAGCAGCTTGGAGGGGCTGGATGGCTACACCTTC CASSLEGLDGYTF - TRBJ1-2 TRBV5-1 many
TGTGCCAGCAGCTTTGTCACGGGGACTGAAGCTTTCTTT CASSFVTGTEAFF - TRBJ1-1 TRBV7-6 -
TGTGCCAGCAGCTTAGGCCGGGGCAATAGCAATCAGCCCCAGCATTTT CASSLGRGNSNQPQHF - TRBJ1-5 TRBV11-2 -
TGTGCCAGCAGTTGGAGGGTGCAGCGGGACATTCAGTACTTC CASSWRVQRDIQYF - TRBJ2-4 TRBV12-3/TRBV12-4 -
TGTGCCAGCAGCCAAAATCCGGGACAGGCAGAGACCCAGTACTTC CASSQNPGQAETQYF TRBD1 TRBJ2-5 TRBV7-2 -
TGTGCCAGCAGTTTGAGGGACGGGGTATTCACAGATACGCAGTATTTT CASSLRDGVFTDTQYF - TRBJ2-3 TRBV12-3/TRBV12-4 many
TGCAGTGCCGCACAGGGGGTTCTTGGCTACACCTTC CSAAQGVLGYTF TRBD1 TRBJ1-2 TRBV20-1 few
TGTGCCAGCAGACCGGGGGGCGCGAACACCGGGGAGCTGTTTTTT CASRPGGANTGELFF - TRBJ2-2 TRBV6-1 few
TGCGCCAGCAGCCAAGAGCTGACCGGGGAGCTGTTTTTT CASSQELTGELFF - TRBJ2-2 TRBV4-3 few
TGTGCCACCAGTGATTTGTCAGCGGAGCCCACAGATACGCAGTATTTT CATSDLSAEPTDTQYF - TRBJ2-3 TRBV24-1 -
TGCGCCAGCAGCCAAGATTCCCGCGGAGGCAATGAGCAGTTCTTC CASSQDSRGGNEQFF - TRBJ2-1 TRBV4-3 -
TGCGCCAGCAGCTTTGGAGGGAGTACCTATGGCTACACCTTC CASSFGGSTYGYTF - TRBJ1-2 TRBV5-1 once
TGTGCCAGCAGTTACCAGTCCCCGATTAATGAAAAACTGTTTTTT CASSYQSPINEKLFF - TRBJ1-4 TRBV6-5 -
TGCAGCGTTGAAGCGGCAGGGGATTACTATGGCTACACCTTC CSVEAAGDYYGYTF - TRBJ1-2 TRBV29-1 few
TGCAGTGCTAAGGGGCAGGCCTACCAAGAGACCCAGTACTTC CSAKGQAYQETQYF - TRBJ2-5 TRBV20-1 few
TGTGCCAGTAAGGGGACCGGGGAGCTGTTTTTT CASKGTGELFF - TRBJ2-2 TRBV21-1 few
TGTGCCAGCAGCTCTGGGACTAGCCAAGAGACCCAGTACTTC CASSSGTSQETQYF TRBD2 TRBJ2-5 TRBV11-3 -
TGCGCCAGCAGCCACCGAGGGGGACTAGATCTCCCCCATCGCACAGATACGCAGTATTTT CASSHRGGLDLPHRTDTQYF TRBD2 TRBJ2-3 TRBV4-1 -
TGTGCCAGCACGAAGGTGAAAAATGAGCAGTTCTTC CASTKVKNEQFF - TRBJ2-1 TRBV7-9 few
TGTGCCAGCAGCCCCTTTGTTAATTTGTATGGCTACACCTTC CASSPFVNLYGYTF - TRBJ1-2 TRBV7-9 -
TGTGCCGTTGCGAGGGGTGCAGCTAACTATGGCTACACCTTC CAVARGAANYGYTF - TRBJ1-2 TRBV6-5 few
TGTGCCAGCAGCCAAGTCAAAGGGCAGGAGAACTATGGCTACACCTTC CASSQVKGQENYGYTF - TRBJ1-2 TRBV4-2 few
TGCGCCAGCAGCCGAATGACAGACACTGAAGCTTTCTTT CASSRMTDTEAFF - TRBJ1-1 TRBV4-3 -
TGCGCCAGCAGCTTGGCTCCGGGGGGGACCTACAATGAGCAGTTCTTC CASSLAPGGTYNEQFF TRBD2 TRBJ2-1 TRBV5-1 few
TGTGCCAGCAGCTTAGCCTGGGAGAATGAGCAGTTCTTC CASSLAWENEQFF - TRBJ2-1 TRBV7-2 -
TGTGCCAGCGGAAGGTTCGGGGAGACCCAGTACTTC CASGRFGETQYF - TRBJ2-5 TRBV7-9 -
TGCGCCAGCAGCCCTCTCCCGGAATCGAACACCGGGGAGCTGTTTTTT CASSPLPESNTGELFF - TRBJ2-2 TRBV5-1 few
TGTGCCAGCAGCTTTTTCCTAAGCACAGATACGCAGTATTTT CASSFFLSTDTQYF - TRBJ2-3 TRBV7-2 few
TGCGCCAGCAGCTCTGCAGGGTCAACTAATGAAAAACTGTTTTTT CASSSAGSTNEKLFF - TRBJ1-4 TRBV5-1 few
TGCAGCACATCGGGGGCGACGGAGACCCAGTACTTC CSTSGATETQYF - TRBJ2-5 TRBV29-1 many
TGTGCCAGCTCCGCCGGGACGGCTGCGGGTCAGCCCCAGCATTTT CASSAGTAAGQPQHF - TRBJ1-5 TRBV12-3/TRBV12-4 -
TGCGCCAGCAGCCGGCTAGCGCCAACAGATACGCAGTATTTT CASSRLAPTDTQYF - TRBJ2-3 TRBV5-1 -
TGTGCCACCAGATCTGGTTCAGATACGCAGTATTTT CATRSGSDTQYF - TRBJ2-3 TRBV24-1 -
TGTGCCAGCAGTGACAGAACTAGCACAGATACGCAGTATTTT CASSDRTSTDTQYF - TRBJ2-3 TRBV2 few